This is a list of T cell receptor beta chains from one sample in a study of graft-versus-host responses after intestinal transplantation. Sequenced by immunoSEQ multiplex PCR; TCRdb stores in-frame clones only, minus some. Here the sample spans 5,500 to 6,000 clones, 33% being singletons. Sequenced material: alloreactive CD8+ T cells from a mixed lymphocyte reaction culture, taken before intestinal transplant. All receptors derive from a human patient who received an intestinal transplant. The CDR3 runs from the conserved cysteine through the conserved F or W. The D gene is left open where the match is weak. Clone size is given for some rows only: seen once, a few or many times, or a class if the clone is expanded.

cdr3_aa: CASSLQGEWADTQYF
cdr3_nt: TGCGCCAGCAGCCTACAGGGGGAGTGGGCAGATACGCAGTATTTT
j_call: TRBJ2-3
d_call: TRBD1
clone_size: medium-sized
v_call: TRBV4-1

cdr3_aa: CASSSLRGPYTDTQYF
cdr3_nt: TGTGCCAGCAGCAGCCTCAGGGGCCCCTACACAGATACGCAGTATTTT
j_call: TRBJ2-3
d_call: NA
clone_size: NA
v_call: TRBV5-4

cdr3_aa: CASSTGTGASDGYTF
cdr3_nt: TGTGCCAGCAGTACCGGGACAGGTGCCTCGGATGGCTACACCTTC
j_call: TRBJ1-2
d_call: TRBD1
clone_size: few
v_call: TRBV27

cdr3_aa: CASSIFGQGMNGYTF
cdr3_nt: TGTGCCAGTAGTATTTTTGGACAGGGGATGAACGGCTACACCTTC
j_call: TRBJ1-2
d_call: TRBD1
clone_size: medium-sized
v_call: TRBV19

cdr3_aa: CASSLLDSSQETQYF
cdr3_nt: TGTGCCAGCAGTTTGCTGGACAGTAGCCAAGAGACCCAGTACTTC
j_call: TRBJ2-5
d_call: NA
clone_size: NA
v_call: TRBV27

cdr3_aa: CASSTLAGGSTDTQYF
cdr3_nt: TGTGCCAGCAGCACCTTAGCGGGAGGAAGCACAGATACGCAGTATTTT
j_call: TRBJ2-3
d_call: TRBD2
clone_size: NA
v_call: TRBV7-3

cdr3_aa: CASSREQGTNYGYTF
cdr3_nt: TGCGCCAGCAGCCGTGAACAGGGAACAAACTATGGCTACACCTTC
j_call: TRBJ1-2
d_call: NA
clone_size: few
v_call: TRBV4-1

cdr3_aa: CASSSTSPHYEQYF
cdr3_nt: TGTGCCAGCAGCTCGACTAGCCCCCACTACGAGCAGTACTTC
j_call: TRBJ2-7
d_call: TRBD2
clone_size: few
v_call: TRBV6-5

cdr3_aa: CASSTRWRGNEKLFF
cdr3_nt: TGTGCCAGCAGCACCCGGTGGAGGGGTAATGAAAAACTGTTTTTT
j_call: TRBJ1-4
d_call: NA
clone_size: NA
v_call: TRBV11-3

cdr3_aa: CSVEEDPQRGGPGDTQYF
cdr3_nt: TGCAGCGTTGAAGAGGACCCCCAGCGGGGGGGCCCGGGGGATACGCAGTATTTT
j_call: TRBJ2-3
d_call: TRBD2
clone_size: NA
v_call: TRBV29-1

cdr3_aa: CAWEGVGQGALTYNEQFF
cdr3_nt: TGTGCCTGGGAGGGGGTCGGACAGGGGGCCCTTACCTACAATGAGCAGTTCTTC
j_call: TRBJ2-1
d_call: TRBD1
clone_size: few
v_call: TRBV30

cdr3_aa: CASSSQGQGYEQYF
cdr3_nt: TGTGCCAGTAGTTCCCAAGGACAAGGCTACGAGCAGTACTTC
j_call: TRBJ2-7
d_call: NA
clone_size: NA
v_call: TRBV19

cdr3_aa: CASSLTGDNEQFF
cdr3_nt: TGTGCCAGCAGCTTAACAGGGGATAATGAGCAGTTCTTC
j_call: TRBJ2-1
d_call: NA
clone_size: NA
v_call: TRBV7-3

cdr3_aa: CASRYTGDFIQYF
cdr3_nt: TGTGCCAGCAGATACACAGGGGATTTCATTCAGTACTTC
j_call: TRBJ2-4
d_call: TRBD1
clone_size: few
v_call: TRBV28

cdr3_aa: CASSLIDREETQYF
cdr3_nt: TGTGCCAGCAGCTTAATCGACAGGGAGGAGACCCAGTACTTC
j_call: TRBJ2-5
d_call: TRBD1
clone_size: few
v_call: TRBV7-9

cdr3_aa: CASSARTSSNEQFF
cdr3_nt: TGTGCCAGCAGCGCCCGGACTAGCTCCAATGAGCAGTTCTTC
j_call: TRBJ2-1
d_call: TRBD2
clone_size: few
v_call: TRBV7-6

cdr3_aa: CASRGAGELFF
cdr3_nt: TGCGCCAGCCGGGGAGCCGGGGAGCTGTTTTTT
j_call: TRBJ2-2
d_call: NA
clone_size: few
v_call: TRBV4-1

cdr3_aa: CASSQDRVSYNEQFF
cdr3_nt: TGTGCCAGCAGCCAGGACAGGGTCTCCTACAATGAGCAGTTCTTC
j_call: TRBJ2-1
d_call: TRBD1
clone_size: NA
v_call: TRBV4-2

cdr3_aa: CSVDGGLNTEAFF
cdr3_nt: TGCAGCGTTGACGGCGGATTGAACACTGAAGCTTTCTTT
j_call: TRBJ1-1
d_call: NA
clone_size: NA
v_call: TRBV29-1

cdr3_aa: CASSESIGGETQYF
cdr3_nt: TGCGCCAGCAGTGAGTCTATAGGGGGAGAGACCCAGTACTTC
j_call: TRBJ2-5
d_call: NA
clone_size: NA
v_call: TRBV10-1

cdr3_aa: CSAWTPAAQYF
cdr3_nt: TGCAGTGCATGGACTCCCGCAGCCCAGTATTTT
j_call: TRBJ2-3
d_call: NA
clone_size: NA
v_call: TRBV20-1

cdr3_aa: CATSRVLPLAGEDTQYF
cdr3_nt: TGTGCCACCAGCAGAGTCCTACCCCTAGCGGGAGAGGATACGCAGTATTTT
j_call: TRBJ2-3
d_call: TRBD2
clone_size: few
v_call: TRBV15

cdr3_aa: CATSREADMATDTQYF
cdr3_nt: TGTGCCACCAGCAGAGAAGCGGATATGGCCACAGATACGCAGTATTTT
j_call: TRBJ2-3
d_call: NA
clone_size: NA
v_call: TRBV15

cdr3_aa: CASSFGLAGGGGQFF
cdr3_nt: TGTGCCAGCAGTTTCGGACTAGCGGGAGGAGGTGGGCAGTTCTTC
j_call: TRBJ2-1
d_call: TRBD2
clone_size: NA
v_call: TRBV28

cdr3_aa: CSVEWREWDEQFF
cdr3_nt: TGCAGCGTTGAATGGCGGGAGTGGGATGAGCAGTTCTTC
j_call: TRBJ2-1
d_call: TRBD2
clone_size: medium-sized
v_call: TRBV29-1

cdr3_aa: CATSTDRGLTDTQYF
cdr3_nt: TGTGCCACCAGCACGGACAGGGGACTCACAGATACGCAGTATTTT
j_call: TRBJ2-3
d_call: TRBD1
clone_size: NA
v_call: TRBV15

cdr3_aa: CASSLRGGTEAFF
cdr3_nt: TGCGCCAGCAGCTTAAGGGGTGGCACTGAAGCTTTCTTT
j_call: TRBJ1-1
d_call: NA
clone_size: NA
v_call: TRBV5-1

cdr3_aa: CASSLALGRVNTEAFF
cdr3_nt: TGTGCCAGCAGCTTGGCCTTAGGCAGGGTGAACACTGAAGCTTTCTTT
j_call: TRBJ1-1
d_call: NA
clone_size: NA
v_call: TRBV5-6

cdr3_aa: CASSRGQVAYEQYF
cdr3_nt: TGTGCCAGCAGCCGGGGACAGGTCGCCTACGAGCAGTACTTC
j_call: TRBJ2-7
d_call: TRBD1
clone_size: NA
v_call: TRBV5-6

cdr3_aa: CASSQVTGISGELFF
cdr3_nt: TGCGCCAGCAGCCAAGTGACAGGAATCTCCGGGGAGCTGTTTTTT
j_call: TRBJ2-2
d_call: NA
clone_size: NA
v_call: TRBV4-1

cdr3_aa: CASTGTGTWGELFF
cdr3_nt: TGTGCCAGCACAGGGACAGGGACTTGGGGGGAGCTGTTTTTT
j_call: TRBJ2-2
d_call: TRBD1
clone_size: NA
v_call: TRBV27

cdr3_aa: CASSLTDSNQPQHF
cdr3_nt: TGTGCCAGCAGCCTAACAGATAGCAATCAGCCCCAGCATTTT
j_call: TRBJ1-5
d_call: NA
clone_size: few
v_call: TRBV11-1

cdr3_aa: CASSYSAAEAYEQYF
cdr3_nt: TGTGCCAGCAGTTACAGCGCGGCTGAAGCCTACGAGCAGTACTTC
j_call: TRBJ2-7
d_call: NA
clone_size: NA
v_call: TRBV6-5

cdr3_aa: CASSLPGLGGYEQYF
cdr3_nt: TGTGCCAGCAGCTTACCGGGACTAGGGGGCTACGAGCAGTACTTC
j_call: TRBJ2-7
d_call: TRBD2
clone_size: NA
v_call: TRBV7-9

cdr3_aa: CASSPLDSGGHNEQFF
cdr3_nt: TGTGCCAGCAGCCCCCTAGATAGCGGGGGCCACAATGAGCAGTTCTTC
j_call: TRBJ2-1
d_call: TRBD2
clone_size: few
v_call: TRBV5-6

cdr3_aa: CAISSWDRVDSPLHF
cdr3_nt: TGTGCCATCAGCAGCTGGGACAGGGTCGATTCACCCCTCCACTTT
j_call: TRBJ1-6
d_call: TRBD1
clone_size: NA
v_call: TRBV10-3

cdr3_aa: CARLGGPKNIQYF
cdr3_nt: TGTGCCCGGCTGGGGGGACCCAAAAACATTCAGTACTTC
j_call: TRBJ2-4
d_call: NA
clone_size: NA
v_call: TRBV7-8

cdr3_aa: CASSASRDRSNQPQHF
cdr3_nt: TGCGCCAGCAGTGCATCCAGGGACAGAAGCAATCAGCCCCAGCATTTT
j_call: TRBJ1-5
d_call: TRBD1
clone_size: NA
v_call: TRBV10-1

cdr3_aa: CASSQAPADEQYF
cdr3_nt: TGCGCCAGCAGCCAAGCCCCGGCGGACGAGCAGTACTTC
j_call: TRBJ2-7
d_call: NA
clone_size: few
v_call: TRBV4-1

cdr3_aa: CASSLARVSTDTQYF
cdr3_nt: TGTGCCAGCAGTTTAGCCAGGGTTAGCACAGATACGCAGTATTTT
j_call: TRBJ2-3
d_call: NA
clone_size: NA
v_call: TRBV28

cdr3_aa: CASSLPQTEAFF
cdr3_nt: TGTGCCAGCAGCTTACCCCAGACTGAAGCTTTCTTT
j_call: TRBJ1-1
d_call: NA
clone_size: NA
v_call: TRBV7-9

cdr3_aa: CASSSGQTYEQYF
cdr3_nt: TGTGCCAGCAGTTCGGGACAGACCTACGAGCAGTACTTC
j_call: TRBJ2-7
d_call: TRBD1
clone_size: NA
v_call: TRBV7-6

cdr3_aa: CASSGGGQYF
cdr3_nt: TGTGCCAGCAGCGGGGGGGGGCAGTACTTC
j_call: TRBJ2-7
d_call: TRBD2
clone_size: NA
v_call: TRBV9

cdr3_aa: CATSRDYGTGVYNEQFF
cdr3_nt: TGTGCCACCAGCAGAGATTACGGGACAGGGGTCTACAATGAGCAGTTCTTC
j_call: TRBJ2-1
d_call: TRBD1
clone_size: NA
v_call: TRBV15

cdr3_aa: CASSETQDRFSYEQYF
cdr3_nt: TGTGCCAGCAGTGAGACCCAGGACAGGTTCTCCTACGAGCAGTACTTC
j_call: TRBJ2-7
d_call: TRBD1
clone_size: NA
v_call: TRBV2